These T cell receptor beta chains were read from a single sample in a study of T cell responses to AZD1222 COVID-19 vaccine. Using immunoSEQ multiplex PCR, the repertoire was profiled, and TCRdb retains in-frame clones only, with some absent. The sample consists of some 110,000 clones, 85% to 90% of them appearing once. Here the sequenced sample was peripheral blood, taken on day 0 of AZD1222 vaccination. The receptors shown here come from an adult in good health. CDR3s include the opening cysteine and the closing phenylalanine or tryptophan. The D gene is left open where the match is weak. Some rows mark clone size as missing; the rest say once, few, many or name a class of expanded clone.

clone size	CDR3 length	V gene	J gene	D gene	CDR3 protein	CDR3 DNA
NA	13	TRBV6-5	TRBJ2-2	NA	CASMIGDTGELFF	TGTGCCAGCATGATTGGAGACACCGGGGAGCTGTTTTTT
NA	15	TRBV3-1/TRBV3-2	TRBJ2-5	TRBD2	CASSPTSGGRETQYF	TGTGCCAGCAGCCCGACTAGCGGGGGGAGGGAGACCCAGTACTTC
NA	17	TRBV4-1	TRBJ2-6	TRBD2	CASSQVSGAGGANVLTF	TGCGCCAGCAGCCAAGTTAGCGGGGCGGGTGGGGCCAACGTCCTGACTTTC
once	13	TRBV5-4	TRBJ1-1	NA	CASSRPTLGEAFF	TGTGCCAGCAGCCGACCGACACTAGGTGAAGCTTTCTTT
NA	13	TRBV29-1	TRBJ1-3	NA	CSVEQGSGNTIYF	TGCAGCGTTGAACAGGGCTCTGGAAACACCATATATTTT
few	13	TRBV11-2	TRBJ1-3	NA	CASSLEPGNTIYF	TGTGCCAGCAGCTTAGAACCTGGAAACACCATATATTTT
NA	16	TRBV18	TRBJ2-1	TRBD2	CASSPLPGGRVNEQFF	TGTGCCAGCTCACCTCTCCCAGGCGGGAGGGTCAATGAGCAGTTCTTC
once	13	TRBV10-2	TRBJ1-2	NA	CASARQTEYGYTF	TGCGCCAGCGCCAGACAGACAGAGTATGGCTACACCTTC
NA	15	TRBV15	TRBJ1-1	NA	CATSSPPRMNTEAFF	TGTGCCACCAGCAGTCCCCCGCGGATGAACACTGAAGCTTTCTTT
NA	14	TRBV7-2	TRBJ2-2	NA	CASSLLAPSGELFF	TGTGCCAGCAGCCTTCTCGCACCGTCCGGGGAGCTGTTTTTT
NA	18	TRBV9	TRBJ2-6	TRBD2	CASSVEASGGTGANVLTF	TGTGCCAGCAGCGTAGAGGCTAGCGGAGGAACCGGGGCCAACGTCCTGACTTTC
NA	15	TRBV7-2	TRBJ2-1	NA	CASSFLSSSYNEQFF	TGTGCCAGCAGCTTTTTGTCCAGCTCCTACAATGAGCAGTTCTTC
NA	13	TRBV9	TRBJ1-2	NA	CASSKTGFDGYTF	TGTGCCAGCAGCAAAACAGGGTTCGATGGCTACACCTTC
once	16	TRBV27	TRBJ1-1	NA	CASSPMGGRGFLEAFF	TGTGCCAGCAGCCCTATGGGGGGGCGGGGGTTCCTCGAAGCTTTCTTT